These T cell receptor beta chains were read from a single sample in a study of blood T cell dynamics during melanoma immunotherapy. Repertoires were generated with immunoSEQ multiplex PCR, while TCRdb's copy carries only in-frame clones and drops some. Of more than 8,500 clones listed, around 86% were seen once; the top ten hold about 10%. This specimen was blood, taken from a patient treated with checkpoint blockade. These receptors all stem from a human donor with melanoma. CDR3s include the opening cysteine and the closing phenylalanine or tryptophan. A D gene is named only where the DNA matches it firmly. Some rows mark clone size as missing; the rest say once, few, many or name a class of expanded clone.

TRBV7-8	-	TRBD2	TRBJ2-7	TGTGCCAGCAGCTTAACTCGGCGGGGGGGTTCCTACGAGCAGTACTTC	CASSLTRRGGSYEQYF
TRBV6-6	-	TRBD2	TRBJ2-5	TGTGCCAGCAGTTCTAGCGGGGCCTTCCAAGAGACCCAGTACTTC	CASSSSGAFQETQYF
TRBV19	-	-	TRBJ1-4	TGTGCCAGTAGTAGCCCTGATGCAACTAATGAAAAACTGTTTTTT	CASSSPDATNEKLFF
TRBV15	-	-	TRBJ2-5	TGTGCCACCAGCAGAGACCAGGGGGAGACCCAGTACTTC	CATSRDQGETQYF
TRBV2	-	-	TRBJ2-2	TGTGCCAGCAGTCCCGGGACGGCGGTATCCGGGGAGCTGTTTTTT	CASSPGTAVSGELFF
TRBV2	-	TRBD1	TRBJ1-1	TGTGCCAGCAGTGAGACAGGGATGGGCACTGAAGCTTTCTTT	CASSETGMGTEAFF
TRBV2	-	-	TRBJ2-5	TGTGCCAGCAGGTACCAAGAGACCCAGTACTTC	CASRYQETQYF
TRBV4-1	-	-	TRBJ1-1	TGCGCCAGCAGCCCGCGACAAGGGAACACTGAAGCTTTCTTT	CASSPRQGNTEAFF
TRBV13	-	TRBD1	TRBJ1-2	TGTGCCAGCAGCTTCAGGGCAGGGGGGAACTATGGCTACACCTTC	CASSFRAGGNYGYTF
TRBV2	-	-	TRBJ2-7	TGTGCCAGCAGTGAGACACGGGGGTGGCAGTACTTC	CASSETRGWQYF
TRBV11-2	few	-	TRBJ1-1	TGTGCCAGCAGCTCCGCTATAGGACTCGAAGCTTTCTTT	CASSSAIGLEAFF